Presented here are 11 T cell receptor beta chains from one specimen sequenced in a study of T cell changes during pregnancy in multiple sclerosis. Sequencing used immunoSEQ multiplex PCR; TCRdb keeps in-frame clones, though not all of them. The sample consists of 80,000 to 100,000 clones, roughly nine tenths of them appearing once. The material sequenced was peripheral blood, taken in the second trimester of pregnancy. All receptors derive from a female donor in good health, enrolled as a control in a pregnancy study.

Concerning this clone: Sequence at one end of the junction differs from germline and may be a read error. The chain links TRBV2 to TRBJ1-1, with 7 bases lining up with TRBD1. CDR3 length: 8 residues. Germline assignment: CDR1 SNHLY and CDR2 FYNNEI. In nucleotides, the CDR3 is TGTGCCAGCTCGGGACAGACGTTT. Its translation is CASSGQTF.

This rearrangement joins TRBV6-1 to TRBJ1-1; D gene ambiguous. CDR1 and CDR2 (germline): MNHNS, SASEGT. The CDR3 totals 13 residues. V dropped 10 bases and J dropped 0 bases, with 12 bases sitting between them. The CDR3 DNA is TGTGCCAACCTGACACGGATGAACACTGAAGCTTTCTTT. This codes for CANLTRMNTEAFF.

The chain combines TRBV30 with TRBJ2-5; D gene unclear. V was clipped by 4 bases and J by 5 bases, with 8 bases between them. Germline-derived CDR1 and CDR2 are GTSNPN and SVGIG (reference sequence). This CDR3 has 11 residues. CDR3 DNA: TGTGCCTGGACCCGACTGGAGACCCAGTACTTC. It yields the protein CAWTRLETQYF.

The CDR3 sequence: CASSATAGGGHF. CDR3 nucleotide sequence: TGTGCCAGTAGTGCAACGGCAGGAGGTGGTCATTTT. The J gene is TRBJ1-5, the V gene TRBV19; D remains unclear. Germline CDR1 and CDR2: LNHDA and SQIVND (reference sequence). The CDR3 has 12 residues. V lost 5 bases to trimming and J lost 16 bases, with 18 bases between them. The whole variable domain, remainder taken from reference TRBV19 and TRBJ1-5, is DGGITQSPKYLFRKEGQNVTLSCEQNLNHDAMYWYRQDPGQGLRLIYYSQIVNDFQKGDIAEGYSVSREKKESFPLTVTSAQKNPTAFYLCASSATAGGGHFGDGTRLSIL.

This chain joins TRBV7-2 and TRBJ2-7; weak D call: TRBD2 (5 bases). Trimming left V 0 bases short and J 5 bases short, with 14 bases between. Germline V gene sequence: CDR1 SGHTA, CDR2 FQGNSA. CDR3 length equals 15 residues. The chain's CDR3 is CASSLARIGVHEQYF. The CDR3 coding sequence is TGTGCCAGCAGCTTAGCCCGTATCGGGGTCCACGAGCAGTACTTC.

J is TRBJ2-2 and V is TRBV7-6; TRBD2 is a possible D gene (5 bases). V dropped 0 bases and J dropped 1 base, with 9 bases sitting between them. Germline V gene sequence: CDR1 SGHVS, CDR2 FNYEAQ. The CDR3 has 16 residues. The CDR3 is CASSLAGSRNTGELFF. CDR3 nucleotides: TGTGCCAGCAGCTTAGCTGGGAGTCGGAACACCGGGGAGCTGTTTTTT. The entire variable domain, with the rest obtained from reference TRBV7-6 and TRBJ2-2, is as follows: GAGVSQSPRYKVTKRGQDVALRCDPISGHVSLYWYRQALGQGPEFLTYFNYEAQQDKSGLPNDRFSAERPEGSISTLTIQRTEQRDSAMYRCASSLAGSRNTGELFFGEGSRLTVL.

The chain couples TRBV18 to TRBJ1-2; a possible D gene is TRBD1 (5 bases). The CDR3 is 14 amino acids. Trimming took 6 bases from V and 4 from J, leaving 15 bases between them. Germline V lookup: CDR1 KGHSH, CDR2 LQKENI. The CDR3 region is CASSLGDSFYGYTF. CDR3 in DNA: TGTGCCAGCTCGTTGGGTGACAGCTTCTATGGCTACACCTTC.

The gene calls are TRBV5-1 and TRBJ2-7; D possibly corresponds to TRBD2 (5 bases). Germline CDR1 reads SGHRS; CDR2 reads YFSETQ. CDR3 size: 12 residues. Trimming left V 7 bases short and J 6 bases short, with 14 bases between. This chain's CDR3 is CASSLFRGEQYF. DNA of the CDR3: TGCGCCAGCTCCCTATTTCGGGGCGAGCAGTACTTC.

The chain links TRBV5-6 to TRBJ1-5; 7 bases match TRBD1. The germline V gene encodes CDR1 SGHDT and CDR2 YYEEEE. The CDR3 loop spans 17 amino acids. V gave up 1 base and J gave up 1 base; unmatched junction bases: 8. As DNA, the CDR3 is TGTGCCAGCAGCTTGACAGGGGCCCCCTTAAGCAATCAGCCCCAGCATTTT. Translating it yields CASSLTGAPLSNQPQHF.

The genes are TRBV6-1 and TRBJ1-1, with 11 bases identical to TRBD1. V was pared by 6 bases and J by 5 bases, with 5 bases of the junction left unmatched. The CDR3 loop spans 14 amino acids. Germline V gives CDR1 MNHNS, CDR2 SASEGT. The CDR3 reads CASRWGTGGTEAFF. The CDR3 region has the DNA TGTGCCAGCAGGTGGGGGACAGGGGGGACTGAAGCTTTCTTT.

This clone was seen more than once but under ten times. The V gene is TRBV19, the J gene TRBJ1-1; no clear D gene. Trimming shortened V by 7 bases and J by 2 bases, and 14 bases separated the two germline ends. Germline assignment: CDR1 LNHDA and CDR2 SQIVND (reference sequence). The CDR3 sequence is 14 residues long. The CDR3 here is CASTSWEANTEAFF. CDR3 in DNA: TGTGCCAGTACCTCGTGGGAGGCAAACACTGAAGCTTTCTTT. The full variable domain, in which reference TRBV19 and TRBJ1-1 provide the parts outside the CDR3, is DGGITQSPKYLFRKEGQNVTLSCEQNLNHDAMYWYRQDPGQGLRLIYYSQIVNDFQKGDIAEGYSVSREKKESFPLTVTSAQKNPTAFYLCASTSWEANTEAFFGQGTRLTVV.